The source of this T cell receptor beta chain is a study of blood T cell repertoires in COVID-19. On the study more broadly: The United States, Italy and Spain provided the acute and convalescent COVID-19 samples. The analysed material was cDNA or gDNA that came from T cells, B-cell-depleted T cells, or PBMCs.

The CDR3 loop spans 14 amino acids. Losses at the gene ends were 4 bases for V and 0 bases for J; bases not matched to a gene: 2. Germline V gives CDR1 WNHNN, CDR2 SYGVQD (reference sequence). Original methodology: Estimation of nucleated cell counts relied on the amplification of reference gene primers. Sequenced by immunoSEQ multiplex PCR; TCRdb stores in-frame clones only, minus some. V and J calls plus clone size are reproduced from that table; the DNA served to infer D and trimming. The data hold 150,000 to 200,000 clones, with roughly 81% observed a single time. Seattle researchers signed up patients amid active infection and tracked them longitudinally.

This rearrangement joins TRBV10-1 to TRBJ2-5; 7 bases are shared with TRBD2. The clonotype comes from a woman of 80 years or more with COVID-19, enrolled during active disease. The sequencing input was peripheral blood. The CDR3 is CASSASGDQETQYF. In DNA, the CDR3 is TGCGCCAGCAGTGCCAGCGGGGACCAAGAGACCCAGTACTTC.